The present entry profiles one TCR beta chain with its context. Its antigen is not identified. The CDR3 totals 14 residues. The germline V gene has CDR1 SGHRS and CDR2 YFSETQ. This sample was included in a study of monozygotic twins with inflammatory bowel disease. Investigators pulled total RNA out of whole blood and did not sort T cells. Study findings and constraints: The inverse Simpson measure of TCRbeta diversity was lower in IBD patients than in healthy co-twins. Patient-to-patient differences in immunosuppressive treatment may have added variability to the repertoires.

The template switching step added UMIs that contained a 6-nucleotide sample barcode. TCRdb reanalyzed the 5' RACE reads and collapses them to one entry per CDR3 protein, without DNA. Its clone listing holds about 330,000 distinct CDR3 sequences. The chain combines TRBV5-1 with TRBJ1-2. This sequence was found in a human donor with ulcerative colitis or Crohn's disease, or a healthy co-twin of an affected twin (not recorded which). Input material: blood. The CDR3 loop is CASSRIDPEGGYTF.